Sequencing of this T cell receptor beta chain was carried out in a study of T cells after yellow fever vaccination. This clonotype was observed a few times. TCRdb redid the calling of the 5' RACE reads with MiXCR, one entry per CDR3 protein. This table holds hundreds of thousands of distinct CDR3 sequences, 12% found once. Germline lookup yields CDR1 LGHNT and CDR2 FRNRAP. Trimming shortened V by 7 bases and J by 3 bases, and 19 bases separated the two germline ends. The CDR3 length is 15 residues. Sample: PBMCs, taken on the day of the yellow fever booster vaccination. This chain links TRBV12-5 with TRBJ2-7; TRBD1 might be the D (6 bases). The receptor comes from a man in his thirties or forties who received the YFV17D yellow fever vaccine. The CDR3 bases are TGTGCTAGTGCCTACCCCGGGACAATCTGCTACGAGCAGTACTTC. This translates into CASAYPGTICYEQYF. Full variable domain (remainder filled in from reference TRBV12-5 and TRBJ2-7): DARVTQTPRHKVTEMGQEVTMRCQPILGHNTVFWYRQTMMQGLELLAYFRNRAPLDDSGMPKDRFSAEMPDATLATLKIQPSEPRDSAVYFCASAYPGTICYEQYFGPGTRLTVT.